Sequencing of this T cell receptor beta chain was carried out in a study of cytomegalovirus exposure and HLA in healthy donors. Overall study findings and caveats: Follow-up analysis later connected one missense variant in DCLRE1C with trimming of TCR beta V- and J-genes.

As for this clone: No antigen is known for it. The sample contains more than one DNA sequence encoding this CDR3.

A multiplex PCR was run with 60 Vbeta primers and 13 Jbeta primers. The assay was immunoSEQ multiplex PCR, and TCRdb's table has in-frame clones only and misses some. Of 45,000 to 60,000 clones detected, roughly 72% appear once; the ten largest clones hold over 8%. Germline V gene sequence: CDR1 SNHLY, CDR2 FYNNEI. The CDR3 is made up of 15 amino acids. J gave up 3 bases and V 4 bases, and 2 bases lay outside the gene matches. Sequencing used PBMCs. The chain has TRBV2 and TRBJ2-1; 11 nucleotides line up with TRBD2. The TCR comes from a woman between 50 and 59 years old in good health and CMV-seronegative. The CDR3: CASSVLAGGYNEQFF. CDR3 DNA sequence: TGTGCCAGCAGTGTCCTAGCGGGGGGCTACAATGAGCAGTTCTTC.